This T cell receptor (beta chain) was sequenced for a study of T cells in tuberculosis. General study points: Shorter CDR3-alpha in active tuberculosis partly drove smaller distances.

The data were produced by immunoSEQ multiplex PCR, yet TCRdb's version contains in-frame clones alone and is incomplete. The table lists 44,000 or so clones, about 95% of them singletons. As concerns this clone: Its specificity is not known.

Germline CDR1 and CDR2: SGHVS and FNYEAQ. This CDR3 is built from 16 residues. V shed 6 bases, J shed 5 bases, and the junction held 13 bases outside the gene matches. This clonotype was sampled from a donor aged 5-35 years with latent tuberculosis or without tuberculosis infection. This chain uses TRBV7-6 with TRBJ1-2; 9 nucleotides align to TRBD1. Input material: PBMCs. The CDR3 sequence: CASSSKGTGFRYGYTF. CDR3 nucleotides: TGTGCCAGCAGTTCCAAGGGGACAGGGTTCAGATATGGCTACACCTTC.